These 27 T cell receptor beta chains share one sample of origin, sequenced in a study of T-cell reconstitution after alpha-beta-depleted transplantation in children. Preparation of the TCRbeta library used unique molecular identifiers. A single record per CDR3 protein comes from TCRdb applying MiXCR to the PCR reads. The table lists around 300,000 distinct CDR3 sequences, around 10% of them singletons. Sequencing was performed on PBMCs, taken before TCRalphabeta/CD19-depleted stem cell transplant. Every receptor here comes from a boy younger than two with acute myeloid leukemia, due to receive a stem cell transplant.

This clonotype was counted ten times or more. The chain combines TRBV6-5 with TRBJ2-1, with a possible D match to TRBD1 (6 bases). This CDR3 has 15 residues. V shed 6 bases and J shed 4 bases, with 16 bases lying between them. Germline V gene sequence: CDR1 MNHEY, CDR2 SVGAGI. CDR3 sequence: CASSPRGQSYNEQFF. Written as DNA, the CDR3 is TGTGCCAGCAGCCCGAGAGGACAGAGTTACAATGAGCAGTTCTTC.

The sample holds many counts of this clonotype. The junction and the germline gene differ at one end; a read error may be behind it. The J gene is TRBJ1-2, the V gene TRBV5-6; D possibly corresponds to TRBD1 (5 bases). This CDR3 comprises 13 residues. Germline values: CDR1 SGHDT, CDR2 YYEEEE. The CDR3: CASSPGRLYGYSF. Written as DNA, the CDR3 is TGTGCCAGCAGCCCGGGACGCTTATATGGCTACTCCTTC.

As to this clonotype: Just one base apart from a much larger clone, this may be a read error. The chain has TRBV20-1 and TRBJ2-3, with 7 bases lining up with TRBD2. Germline V gene sequence: CDR1 DFQATT, CDR2 SNEGSKA (reference sequence). The CDR3 loop spans 13 amino acids. The DNA of the CDR3 is TGCAGTGCTTATCGGGGGGTTATAGATACGCAGTGTTTT. Translated: CSAYRGVIDTQCF.

The rearrangement uses TRBV28 and TRBJ2-7; 10 positions agree with TRBD2. CDR3 size: 16 residues. CDR1 is MDHEN and CDR2 is SYDVKM in the germline V gene. The V and J ends lost 7 bases and 2 bases, in that order; junction bases with no gene match: 11. CDR3 amino acids: CASNPAGGVFTYEQYF. In nucleotides, the CDR3 is TGTGCCAGCAATCCAGCGGGAGGGGTCTTCACCTACGAGCAGTACTTC. Full variable domain (rest looked up from reference TRBV28 and TRBJ2-7): DVKVTQSSRYLVKRTGEKVFLECVQDMDHENMFWYRQDPGLGLRLIYFSYDVKMKEKGDIPEGYSVSREKKERFSLILESASTNQTSMYLCASNPAGGVFTYEQYFGPGTRLTVT.

This clonotype was seen many times. The chain combines TRBV6-5 with TRBJ1-4, with D possibly matching TRBD1 (6 bases). Trimming left V 0 bases short and J 4 bases short, with 21 bases between. The germline CDR1 and CDR2 sequences are MNHEY and SVGAGI. The CDR3 has 19 amino acids. CDR3 sequence (DNA): TGTGCCAGCAGTTACTCGATCCCCCCTGCGTGGGGGCGTAATGAAAAACTGTTTTTT. It yields the protein CASSYSIPPAWGRNEKLFF.

Comments on this clonotype: This may be a read error, as it is one base from a much larger clone. The V gene is TRBV2, the J gene TRBJ1-2, with TRBD1 matching over 7 bases. Germline CDR1 is SNHLY and CDR2 is FYNNEI. The CDR3 runs 18 residues. This CDR3 is CACSFVVTPGGKDYGYTF. The CDR3 DNA follows: TGTGCCTGCAGTTTCGTTGTCACCCCAGGGGGAAAGGACTATGGCTACACCTTC.

This clonotype was recorded at least ten times. The chain recombines TRBV12-3 or TRBV12-4 with TRBJ2-1, with TRBD2 matching 12 bases. This CDR3 spans 15 amino acids. After removal of 6 bases from V and 3 bases from J, the junction contained 3 bases not matched to a gene. The CDR3 DNA follows: TGTGCCAGCAGCCGACTAGCGGGAGACTACAATGAGCAGTTCTTC. It codes for CASSRLAGDYNEQFF.

This clonotype was picked up a small number of times. V usage is TRBV6-1 and J usage is TRBJ2-1; 7 bases align to TRBD2. V gave up 6 bases and J gave up 2 bases; unmatched junction bases: 7. From germline, CDR1 is MNHNS and CDR2 SASEGT. This CDR3 spans 15 amino acids. CDR3 coding DNA: TGTGCCAGCAGCTCCTTCCGGGGGGCCTACAATGAGCAGTTCTTC. Residues: CASSSFRGAYNEQFF.

This clonotype was seen many times. The V and J genes are TRBV5-1 and TRBJ2-2; 13 bases match TRBD2. Germline loops: CDR1 SGHRS, CDR2 YFSETQ. The CDR3 covers 16 residues. With V trimmed by 2 bases and J by 3 bases, 1 base remained unmatched. CDR3: CASSLGTSGDTGELFF. In DNA form, the CDR3 reads TGCGCCAGCAGCTTAGGGACTAGCGGGGACACCGGGGAGCTGTTTTTT. Supplemented by reference TRBV5-1 and TRBJ2-2, the full variable domain reads KAGVTQTPRYLIKTRGQQVTLSCSPISGHRSVSWYQQTPGQGLQFLFEYFSETQRNKGNFPGRFSGRQFSNSRSEMNVSTLELGDSALYLCASSLGTSGDTGELFFGEGSRLTVL.

In its sample, this clonotype was seen many times. V usage is TRBV24-1 and J usage is TRBJ2-2; D gene ambiguous. Germline-derived CDR1 and CDR2 are KGHDR and SFDVKD. V lost 4 bases and J 3 bases, leaving 11 bases between the germline ends. The CDR3 runs to 15 residues. CDR3 sequence reads: CATSDPSSDTGELFF. The DNA for the CDR3 is TGTGCCACCAGTGACCCCTCGAGCGACACCGGGGAGCTGTTTTTT.

The chain is built from TRBV5-4 and TRBJ2-5; no firm D call. Per germline, CDR1 SGHNT and CDR2 YYREEE (reference sequence). V was trimmed by 6 bases and J by 5 bases, leaving 2 bases between them. CDR3 length: 9 amino acids. CDR3 DNA sequence: TGTGCCAGCAACGAGACCCAGTACTTC. Protein sequence: CASNETQYF.

This clonotype was picked up many times. V usage is TRBV12-3 or TRBV12-4 and J usage is TRBJ2-2; 8 bases agree with TRBD1. The CDR3 consists of 16 residues. Trimming cost V 0 bases and J 6 bases; bases outside gene matches: 6. In nucleotides, the CDR3 is TGTGCCAGCAGTTTAGCCGGACAGGGAGGTGCCGGGGAGCTGTTTTTT. This sequence encodes CASSLAGQGGAGELFF.

Many counts were recorded for this clonotype. This chain connects TRBV24-1 to TRBJ2-1, with TRBD2 matching over 8 bases. The CDR3 totals 15 residues. The ends lost 6 bases at V and 7 bases at J; junction bases unmatched: 10. Germline CDR1 reads KGHDR; CDR2 reads SFDVKD. The CDR3 nucleotides read TGTGCCACCAGTAAGAAACGGGAGGGCCAAAATGAGCAGTTCTTC. Its translation is CATSKKREGQNEQFF.

This clonotype has more than one count but fewer than ten. V and J are TRBV7-3 and TRBJ2-1; D call uncertain. In germline, CDR1 is SGHTA, CDR2 FQGTGA. The CDR3 has 15 amino acids. V dropped 5 bases and J dropped 2 bases, with 13 bases sitting between them. The CDR3 region is CASSPYSGTYNEQFF. The CDR3 coding sequence is TGTGCCAGCAGCCCTTACAGTGGGACCTACAATGAGCAGTTCTTC.

The chain uses TRBV6-5 and TRBJ2-1, with TRBD1 matching over 7 bases. CDR3 length: 16 residues. Germline-derived CDR1 and CDR2 are MNHEY and SVGAGI. Germline trimming cut 2 bases from V and 3 bases from J; bases unmatched to any gene: 7. CDR3 region: CASSYRAGGGYNEQFF. DNA for the CDR3: TGTGCCAGCAGTTACAGAGCAGGGGGTGGCTACAATGAGCAGTTCTTC.

For this clonotype: A much larger clone sits a single nucleotide away, making a read error possible. The chain links TRBV29-1 to TRBJ2-7; 8 bases agree with TRBD1. The length of the CDR3 is 15 residues. Germline V CDR1 and CDR2: SQVTM, ANQGSEA. The CDR3 DNA reads as TGCAGCATTGAAGAAGATAGGGGACAGGCATACGAGCAGTACTTC. Translation gives CSIEEDRGQAYEQYF.

Many counts were recorded for this clonotype. The V call is TRBV7-2, the J call TRBJ1-2; TRBD1 might be the D (5 bases). The ends were cut back, 5 bases at V and 8 bases at J, with 12 bases in the middle. The CDR3 has 12 amino acids. Germline CDR1 and CDR2: SGHTA and FQGNSA. The CDR3 DNA reads as TGTGCCAGCAGCCCTCGGACAAGCGGCTACACCTTC. Translation gives CASSPRTSGYTF.

This clonotype was counted at least ten times. The chain combines TRBV7-2 with TRBJ2-7, with TRBD1 matching over 11 bases. V was pared by 5 bases and J by 4 bases, with 7 bases of the junction left unmatched. This CDR3 contains 15 residues. The germline V gene has CDR1 SGHTA and CDR2 FQGNSA. The CDR3 bases are TGTGCCAGCAGCCCCAGGACAGGGGGCTGGTACGAGCAGTACTTC. The encoded protein is CASSPRTGGWYEQYF.

This clonotype was detected a few times. The chain combines TRBV5-1 with TRBJ1-1; D unresolved. V gave up 4 bases and J gave up 5 bases, with 15 bases separating them. This CDR3 spans 14 amino acids. The germline CDR1 and CDR2 sequences are SGHRS and YFSETQ. This CDR3 is CASSLSSGWTEAFF. The DNA of the CDR3 is TGCGCCAGCAGCCTGTCCAGCGGTTGGACTGAAGCTTTCTTT.

This clonotype was detected many times. The chain links TRBV6-5 to TRBJ2-3, with D possibly being TRBD1 or TRBD2 (5 bases each). Germline V gene sequence: CDR1 MNHEY, CDR2 SVGAGI. Trimming cost V 2 bases and J 5 bases, with 14 bases left between them. The CDR3 is 15 residues long. CDR3: CASSYAGARVDTQYF. The CDR3 DNA reads TGTGCCAGCAGTTACGCCGGGGCTCGGGTAGATACGCAGTATTTT.

The sample holds a few counts of this clonotype. The genes are TRBV6-5 and TRBJ2-2; either TRBD1 or TRBD2 may supply D (5 bases each). The V end lost 0 bases, the J end lost 6 bases, and 11 bases lay between the germline ends. The CDR3 length is 15 residues. Germline CDR1 MNHEY, CDR2 SVGAGI. For the CDR3, the DNA is TGTGCCAGCAGTTACTCGGGGGTCCTAGCCGGGGAGCTGTTTTTT. Translation: CASSYSGVLAGELFF.

At least ten counts were recorded for this clonotype. This chain uses TRBV3-1 with TRBJ2-7; 9 nucleotides line up with TRBD1. CDR1 is LGHDT and CDR2 is YNNKEL in the germline V gene (reference sequence). The CDR3 runs 15 residues. The J segment lost 3 bases and the V segment lost 1 base, leaving 4 bases of the junction unmatched. The CDR3 spells CASSQGPGQGYEQYF. CDR3 in DNA: TGTGCCAGCAGCCAAGGTCCGGGACAGGGCTACGAGCAGTACTTC.

This clonotype was observed many times. CDR3 DNA sequence: TGTGCCAGCAGTTTAGCGGCCCGGCGGGGGGGGCGAGAGACCCAGTACTTC. It encodes CASSLAARRGGRETQYF. V and J are TRBV12-3 or TRBV12-4 and TRBJ2-5; 9 bases match TRBD2. Trimming took 0 bases from V and 4 from J; bases not matched to a gene: 9. The CDR3 consists of 17 residues.

The chain joins TRBV5-8 to TRBJ2-1; 8 nucleotides match TRBD2. This CDR3 spans 15 amino acids. Germline trimming cut 4 bases from V and 0 bases from J; bases unmatched to any gene: 3. Germline V CDR1 and CDR2: SGHTS, YDEGEE. As DNA, the CDR3 is TGTGCCAGCAGCAAACTAGCGGCCTCCTACAATGAGCAGTTCTTC. Translating gives CASSKLAASYNEQFF.

This clonotype was observed many times. The chain couples TRBV7-6 to TRBJ2-2; no clear D gene. CDR1 is SGHVS and CDR2 is FNYEAQ in the germline V gene. The CDR3 totals 14 residues. V shed 1 base and J shed 9 bases, with 12 bases lying between them. Here the CDR3 reads CASSLVEATRELFF. The DNA for the CDR3 is TGTGCCAGCAGCTTAGTTGAGGCAACCCGGGAGCTGTTTTTT.

In regard to this clonotype: A read error is possible here, since a much larger clone lies one base away. The rearrangement joins TRBV7-3 to TRBJ2-1, with 8 nucleotides matching TRBD2. V lost 2 bases, J lost 4 bases, and 10 bases stayed unmatched. This CDR3 is built from 17 residues. CDR1 and CDR2 (germline): SGHTA, FQGTGA. The CDR3 spells CASSLFGGGSGYNEQFF. The CDR3 DNA reads TGTGCCAGCAGCTTATTTGGCGGGGGGTCCGGGTACAATGAGCAGTTCTTC.

This clonotype has a count of ten or more. The chain has TRBV4-1 and TRBJ2-5; TRBD1 matches at 7 bases. Germline V gene sequence: CDR1 MGHRA, CDR2 YSYEKL. V gave up 0 bases and J gave up 3 bases; unmatched junction bases: 1. CDR3 length: 14 residues. Here the CDR3 reads CASSQEDREETQYF. In nucleotides, the CDR3 is TGCGCCAGCAGCCAAGAAGACAGGGAAGAGACCCAGTACTTC.